The next 21 T cell receptor beta chains were all read from a single sample in a study of post-analysis software for immune sequencing data. These receptors lack a known antigen. Sequencing libraries made from TCR beta cDNA carried unique molecular identifiers. MiXCR, applied by TCRdb to the PCR reads, yields one record per CDR3 protein. Here the sample spans roughly 570,000 distinct CDR3 sequences, approximately 34% being singletons. Study findings and constraints: Compared with controls, patients had more of roughly 5 TRBV segments, including TRBV5-6, TRBV5-1 and TRBV20-1.

Sequencing was done on a sample of blood. These receptors originate from a girl aged 2 to 17 with multiple sclerosis.

The V call is TRBV20-1, the J call TRBJ2-4; a possible D gene is TRBD1 (6 bases). This CDR3 comprises 15 residues. With 0 bases removed from V and 7 bases from J, the gap between germline ends came to 16 bases. Germline-derived CDR1 and CDR2 are DFQATT and SNEGSKA (reference sequence). CDR3 residues: CSARDLQGQGNIQYF. The DNA for the CDR3 is TGCAGTGCTAGAGATCTCCAGGGGCAGGGGAACATTCAGTACTTC.

This clonotype was seen many times. The rearrangement links TRBV20-1 to TRBJ2-1; 11 bases map to TRBD2. J lost 4 bases, V lost 6 bases, and 11 bases had no gene match. CDR1 and CDR2 from the germline V gene are DFQATT and SNEGSKA (reference sequence). The CDR3 loop spans 16 amino acids. The CDR3 is CSATVVGLAAYNEQFF. CDR3 in DNA: TGCAGTGCAACCGTCGTGGGACTAGCGGCTTACAATGAGCAGTTCTTC.

The rearrangement joins TRBV15 to TRBJ1-2; no clear D. The CDR3 contains 14 residues. CDR1 is LNHNV, CDR2 YYDKDF, per germline (reference sequence). V lost 0 bases and J 8 bases, leaving 13 bases between the germline ends. As DNA, the CDR3 is TGTGCCACCAGCAGAGATCCCAGGACGGTAGGCTACACCTTC. Its protein is CATSRDPRTVGYTF. Based on the CDR3 plus reference TRBV15 and TRBJ1-2, the full variable domain is DAMVIQNPRYQVTQFGKPVTLSCSQTLNHNVMYWYQQKSSQAPKLLFHYYDKDFNNEADTPDNFQSRRPNTSFCFLDIRSPGLGDTAMYLCATSRDPRTVGYTFGSGTRLTVV.

For this clonotype: This sequence may be a read error, since a much larger clone differs from it by one base. This sequence joins TRBV29-1 and TRBJ1-2; D uncertain. Germline CDR1 and CDR2: SQVTM and ANQGSEA. Trimming pared 4 bases from V and 4 bases from J, leaving 13 bases between. This CDR3 region has 13 residues. The CDR3 here is CSVGLEGSYGYTF. The CDR3 nucleotides read TGCAGCGTTGGTTTAGAGGGCAGCTATGGCTACACCTTC.

This clonotype was seen many times. The chain joins TRBV12-3 or TRBV12-4 to TRBJ2-1, with D unresolved. Deletions cut 6 bases from V and 4 bases from J, with 19 bases between. This CDR3 region has 16 residues. This CDR3 reads CASRPQGVKGYNEQFF. The CDR3 nucleotides are TGTGCCAGCAGACCCCAAGGAGTCAAGGGATACAATGAGCAGTTCTTC.

In its sample, this clonotype was seen a few times. The chain is built from TRBV15 and TRBJ2-7; TRBD1 aligns across 8 bases. The germline CDR1 and CDR2 sequences are LNHNV and YYDKDF (reference sequence). With V trimmed by 0 bases and J by 5 bases, 6 bases remained unmatched. The CDR3 covers 15 residues. The CDR3 spells CATSRDGAGGDEQYF. In DNA, the CDR3 is TGTGCCACCAGCAGAGATGGGGCAGGGGGCGACGAGCAGTACTTC.

The rearrangement joins TRBV11-2 to TRBJ2-3, with D tentatively TRBD2 (5 bases). The CDR3 is 15 residues long. V was shortened by 2 bases and J by 2 bases, with 11 bases between the two germline ends. In germline, CDR1 is SGHAT, CDR2 FQNNGV. CDR3 protein: CASSLKRRLTDTQYF. The CDR3 DNA follows: TGTGCCAGCAGCTTAAAAAGGAGGCTCACAGATACGCAGTATTTT.

This clonotype was seen once. The V gene is TRBV5-1, the J gene TRBJ1-6; D is unclear. Trimming left V 3 bases short and J 11 bases short, with 12 bases between. Looked up from germline, CDR1 is SGHRS and CDR2 is YFSETQ. CDR3 size: 13 residues. The CDR3 region is CASSSTTRAPLHF. The DNA for the CDR3 is TGCGCCAGCAGCTCAACGACACGCGCACCCCTCCACTTT.

This chain connects TRBV20-1 to TRBJ2-7; D is perhaps TRBD2 (5 bases). V gave up 2 bases and J gave up 4 bases, with 21 bases separating them. This CDR3 is 16 amino acids long. CDR1 DFQATT and CDR2 SNEGSKA come from the germline V gene (reference sequence). The CDR3 spells CSARPSQALSDYEQYF. CDR3 DNA: TGCAGTGCTAGACCTAGCCAAGCCTTGTCAGATTACGAGCAGTACTTC.

This clonotype was detected only a few times. This chain uses TRBV14 with TRBJ2-7, with no clear D. Germline V CDR1 and CDR2: SGHDN, FVKESK. The CDR3 has 13 amino acids. The V and J ends lost 1 base and 9 bases respectively, with 13 bases between them. This chain's CDR3 is CASSQVHSPGQYF. The CDR3 region has the DNA TGTGCCAGCAGCCAAGTTCATTCACCCGGGCAGTACTTC.

This clonotype has more than one count but fewer than ten. This chain joins TRBV25-1 and TRBJ2-1; no clear D gene. Germline lookup yields CDR1 MGHDK and CDR2 SYGVNS. The CDR3 length is 12 residues. The germline V and J ends were trimmed by 6 bases and 8 bases, with 11 bases remaining between them. In nucleotides, the CDR3 is TGTGCCAGCAGCCTCCATGGCGATGAGCAGTTCTTC. Residues: CASSLHGDEQFF.

This clonotype was observed a handful of times. The V and J genes are TRBV9 and TRBJ2-5; 8 bases line up with TRBD2. The CDR3 is 15 residues long. Losses at the gene ends were 3 bases for V and 4 bases for J; bases not matched to a gene: 8. CDR1 and CDR2 (germline): SGDLS, YYNGEE. The CDR3, as DNA: TGTGCCAGCAGCGGACTGAGCGGGGGTGGAGAGACCCAGTACTTC. As protein: CASSGLSGGGETQYF.

The rearrangement joins TRBV4-2 to TRBJ2-4, with D possibly matching TRBD2 (6 bases). The J call may be in error: the DNA end matches TRBJ2-7 better. The CDR3 is 16 amino acids. Germline loops: CDR1 LGHNA, CDR2 YNFKEQ. The chain's CDR3 is CASSQGSASVLYEQYF. In nucleotides, the CDR3 is TGTGCCAGCAGCCAAGGATCGGCTAGCGTTCTCTACGAGCAGTACTTC.

The CDR3 loop is CASSQGWRGDQETQYF. The CDR3 DNA follows: TGTGCCAGCAGCCAAGGGTGGCGGGGAGACCAAGAGACCCAGTACTTC. The chain couples TRBV4-2 to TRBJ2-7; TRBD2 is a possible D gene (6 bases). The last part of the DNA fits TRBJ2-5 better; the J call may be wrong. In germline, CDR1 is LGHNA, CDR2 YNFKEQ. The CDR3 runs to 16 residues.

This clonotype was detected only a few times. The chain employs TRBV5-1 and TRBJ2-3, with TRBD2 matching 12 bases. Trimming removed 4 bases from V and 0 bases from J; junction bases left unmatched: 6. The CDR3 is 17 residues long. Germline V gene sequence: CDR1 SGHRS, CDR2 YFSETQ. CDR3 DNA sequence: TGCGCCAGCAGCCCCCGGACTAGCGGGGCTAGCACAGATACGCAGTATTTT. Residues: CASSPRTSGASTDTQYF.

Only a few counts were recorded for this clonotype. The chain uses TRBV9 and TRBJ2-1; 7 nucleotides line up with TRBD2. CDR1 and CDR2 from the germline V gene are SGDLS and YYNGEE. Trimming removed 1 base from V and 2 bases from J; junction bases left unmatched: 6. The CDR3 has 16 residues. The CDR3 loop is CASSVRGGIAYNEQFF. DNA of the CDR3: TGTGCCAGCAGCGTACGGGGAGGGATTGCCTACAATGAGCAGTTCTTC.

This clonotype has a handful of counts. Sequence at one end of the junction differs from germline and may be a read error. The chain recombines TRBV7-7 with TRBJ1-4; weak D call: TRBD1 (5 bases). CDR1 SSHAT and CDR2 FNYEAQ come from the germline V gene (reference sequence). This CDR3 region has 14 residues. The CDR3 sequence is CASSLGGANEKLFF. CDR3 bases: TGTGCTAGCAGCTTAGGAGGGGCGAATGAAAAACTGTTTTTT.

This clonotype has a handful of counts. The V call is TRBV7-2, the J call TRBJ2-4; 7 nucleotides line up with TRBD1. Germline CDR1 and CDR2: SGHTA and FQGNSA. This CDR3 contains 14 residues. Trimming at V came to 5 bases and at J to 1 base, leaving 2 bases not matched to a gene. CDR3 region: CASSMGQAKNIQYF. The CDR3 DNA is TGTGCCAGCAGCATGGGACAGGCCAAAAACATTCAGTACTTC.

This rearrangement joins TRBV12-3 or TRBV12-4 to TRBJ2-1; 13 bases fit TRBD2. CDR3 size: 17 residues. The J segment lost 7 bases and the V segment lost 2 bases, leaving 8 bases of the junction unmatched. The CDR3 protein is CASSLRETSGGRNEQFF. Here the CDR3 DNA reads TGTGCCAGCAGTTTAAGGGAGACTAGCGGGGGGCGGAATGAGCAGTTCTTC.

This chain uses TRBV3-1 with TRBJ2-6; no definite D call. Between the trimmed V and J ends, which lost 4 bases and 5 bases, there was a span of 12 bases. This CDR3 region has 15 residues. CDR1 is LGHDT, CDR2 YNNKEL, per germline (reference sequence). The CDR3 protein is CASSPSGVRANVLTF. CDR3 sequence (DNA): TGTGCCAGCAGCCCATCCGGAGTGAGGGCCAACGTCCTGACTTTC. The variable domain in full, completed from reference TRBV3-1 and TRBJ2-6, reads DTAVSQTPKYLVTQMGNDKSIKCEQNLGHDTMYWYKQDSKKFLKIMFSYNNKELIINETVPNRFSPKSPDKAHLNLHINSLELGDSAVYFCASSPSGVRANVLTFGAGSRLTVL.

The chain carries TRBV5-5 and TRBJ1-1; D not certain. Trimming stripped 4 bases from V and 1 base from J, with 11 bases between. CDR1 and CDR2 from the germline V gene are SGHKS and YYEKEE (reference sequence). This CDR3 is built from 14 residues. CDR3 amino acids: CASSRMTWNTEAFF. CDR3 sequence (DNA): TGTGCCAGCAGCCGTATGACATGGAACACTGAAGCTTTCTTT.